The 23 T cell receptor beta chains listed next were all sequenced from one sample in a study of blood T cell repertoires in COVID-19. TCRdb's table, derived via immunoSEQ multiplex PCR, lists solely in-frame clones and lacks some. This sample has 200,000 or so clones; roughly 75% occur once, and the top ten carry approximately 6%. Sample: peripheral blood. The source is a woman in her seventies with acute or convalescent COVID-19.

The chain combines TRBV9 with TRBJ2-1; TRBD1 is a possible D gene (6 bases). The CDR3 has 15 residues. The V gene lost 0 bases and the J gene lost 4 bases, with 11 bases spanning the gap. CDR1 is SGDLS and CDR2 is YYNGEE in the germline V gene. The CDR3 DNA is TGTGCCAGCAGCGTAGAGGGGGACATTTACAATGAGCAGTTCTTC. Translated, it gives CASSVEGDIYNEQFF.

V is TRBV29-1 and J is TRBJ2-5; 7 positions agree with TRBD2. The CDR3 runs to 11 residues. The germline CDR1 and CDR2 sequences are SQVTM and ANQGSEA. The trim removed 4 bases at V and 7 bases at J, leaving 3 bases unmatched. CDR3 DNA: TGCAGCGTTGGGGGGGGTGGGACCCAGTACTTC. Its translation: CSVGGGGTQYF.

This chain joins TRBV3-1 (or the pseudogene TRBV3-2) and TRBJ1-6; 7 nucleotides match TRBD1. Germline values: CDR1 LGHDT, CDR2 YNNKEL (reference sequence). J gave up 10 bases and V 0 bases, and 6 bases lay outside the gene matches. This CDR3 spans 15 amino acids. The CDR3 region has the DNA TGTGCCAGCAGCCAAGATTTGACAGGGCAATCACCCCTCCACTTT. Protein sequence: CASSQDLTGQSPLHF.

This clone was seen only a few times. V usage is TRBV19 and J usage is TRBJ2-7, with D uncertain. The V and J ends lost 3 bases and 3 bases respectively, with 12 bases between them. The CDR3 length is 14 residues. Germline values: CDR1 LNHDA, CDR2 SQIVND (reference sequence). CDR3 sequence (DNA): TGTGCCAGTAGTATGAGTGGCAGGAACTACGAGCAGTACTTC. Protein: CASSMSGRNYEQYF.

In DNA form, the CDR3 reads TGTGCCAGCAGCTTACAGACCGGGACAGACACTGAAGCTTTCTTT. Translated, it gives CASSLQTGTDTEAFF. This chain connects TRBV11-1 to TRBJ1-1; 7 positions match TRBD1. V dropped 2 bases and J dropped 3; count of bases not matched to a gene: 6. CDR3 size: 15 residues. Germline CDR1 and CDR2: SGHAT and FQDESV (reference sequence).

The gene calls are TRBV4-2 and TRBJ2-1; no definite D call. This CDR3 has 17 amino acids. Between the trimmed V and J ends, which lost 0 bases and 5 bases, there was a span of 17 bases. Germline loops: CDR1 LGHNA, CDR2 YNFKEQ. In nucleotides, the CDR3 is TGTGCCAGCAGCCAAGAAATATGGCAGACAATCAACAATGAGCAGTTCTTC. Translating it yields CASSQEIWQTINNEQFF.

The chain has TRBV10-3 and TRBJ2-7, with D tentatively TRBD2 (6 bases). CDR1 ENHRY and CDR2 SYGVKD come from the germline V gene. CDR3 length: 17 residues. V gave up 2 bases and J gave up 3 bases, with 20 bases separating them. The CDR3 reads CAISESSFRDSGYEQYF. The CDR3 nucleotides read TGTGCCATCAGTGAGAGCAGCTTCAGGGACTCCGGCTACGAGCAGTACTTC.

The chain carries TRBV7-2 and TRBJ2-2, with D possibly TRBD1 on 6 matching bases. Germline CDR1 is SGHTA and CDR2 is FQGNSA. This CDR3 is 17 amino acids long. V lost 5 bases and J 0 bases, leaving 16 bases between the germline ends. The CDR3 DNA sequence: TGTGCCAGCAGCGCAGTTTACAGGGTCTCGAACACCGGGGAGCTGTTTTTT. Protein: CASSAVYRVSNTGELFF.

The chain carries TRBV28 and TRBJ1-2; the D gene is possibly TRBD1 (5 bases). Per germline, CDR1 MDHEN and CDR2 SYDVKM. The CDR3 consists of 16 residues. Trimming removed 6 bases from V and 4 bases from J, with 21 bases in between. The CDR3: CASSLGGQGWSYGYTF. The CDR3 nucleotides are TGTGCCAGCAGCCTCGGAGGGCAGGGTTGGAGCTATGGCTACACCTTC.

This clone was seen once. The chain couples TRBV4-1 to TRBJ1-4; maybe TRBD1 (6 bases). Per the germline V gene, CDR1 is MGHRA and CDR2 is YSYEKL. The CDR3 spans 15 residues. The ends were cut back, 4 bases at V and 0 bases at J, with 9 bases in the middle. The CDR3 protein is CASSRNRATNEKLFF. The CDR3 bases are TGCGCCAGCAGCCGTAACAGGGCAACTAATGAAAAACTGTTTTTT.

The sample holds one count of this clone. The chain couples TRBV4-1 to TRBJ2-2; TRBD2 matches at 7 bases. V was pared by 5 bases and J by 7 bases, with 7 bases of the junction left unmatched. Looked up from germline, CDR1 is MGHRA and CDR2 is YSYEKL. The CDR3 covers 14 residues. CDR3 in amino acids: CASSWEGTVGELFF. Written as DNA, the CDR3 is TGCGCCAGCAGCTGGGAGGGAACGGTCGGGGAGCTGTTTTTT.

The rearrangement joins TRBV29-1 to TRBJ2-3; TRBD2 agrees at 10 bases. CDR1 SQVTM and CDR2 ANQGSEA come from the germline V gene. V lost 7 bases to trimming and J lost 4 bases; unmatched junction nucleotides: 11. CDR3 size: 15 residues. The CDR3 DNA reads TGCAGCGCCGCAAGCCTAGCGGGAGCCCCAGATACGCAGTATTTT. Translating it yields CSAASLAGAPDTQYF.

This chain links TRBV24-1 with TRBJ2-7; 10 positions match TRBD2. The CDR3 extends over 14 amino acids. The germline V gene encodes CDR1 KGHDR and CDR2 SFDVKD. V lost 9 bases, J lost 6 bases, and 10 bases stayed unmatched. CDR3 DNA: TGTGCCACCCGTCTCAGGCTAGCGGGAGTCGAGCAGTACTTC. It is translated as CATRLRLAGVEQYF.

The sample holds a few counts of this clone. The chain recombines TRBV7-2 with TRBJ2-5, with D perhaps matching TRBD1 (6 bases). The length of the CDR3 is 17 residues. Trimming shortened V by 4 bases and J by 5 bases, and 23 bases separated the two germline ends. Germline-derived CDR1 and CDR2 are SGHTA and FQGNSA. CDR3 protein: CASSSTPRGSTQETQYF. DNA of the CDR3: TGTGCCAGCAGCTCAACTCCGAGGGGGAGTACCCAGGAGACCCAGTACTTC.

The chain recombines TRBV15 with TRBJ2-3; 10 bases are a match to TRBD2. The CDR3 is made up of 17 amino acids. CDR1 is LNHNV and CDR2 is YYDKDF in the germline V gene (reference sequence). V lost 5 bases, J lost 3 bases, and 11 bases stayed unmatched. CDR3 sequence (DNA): TGTGCCACCAGCGCCCGGGCAGGACTAGCGGAAACAGATACGCAGTATTTT. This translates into CATSARAGLAETDTQYF.

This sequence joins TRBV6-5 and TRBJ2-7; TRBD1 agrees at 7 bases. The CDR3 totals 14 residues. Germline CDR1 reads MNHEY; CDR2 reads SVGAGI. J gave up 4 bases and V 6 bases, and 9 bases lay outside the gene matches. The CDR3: CASSSEGAWYEQYF. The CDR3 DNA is TGTGCCAGCAGCTCTGAGGGGGCTTGGTACGAGCAGTACTTC.

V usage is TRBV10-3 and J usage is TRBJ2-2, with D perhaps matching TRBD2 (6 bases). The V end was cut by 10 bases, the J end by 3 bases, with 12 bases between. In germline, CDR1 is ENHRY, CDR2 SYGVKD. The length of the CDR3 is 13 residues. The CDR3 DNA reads TGTGCCAGCTCAAGGGAGGACACCGGGGAGCTGTTTTTT. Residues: CASSREDTGELFF.

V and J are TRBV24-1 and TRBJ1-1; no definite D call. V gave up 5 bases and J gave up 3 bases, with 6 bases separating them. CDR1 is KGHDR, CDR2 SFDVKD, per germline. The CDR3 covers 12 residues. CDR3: CATSVGDTEAFF. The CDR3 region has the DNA TGTGCCACCAGTGTCGGGGACACTGAAGCTTTCTTT.

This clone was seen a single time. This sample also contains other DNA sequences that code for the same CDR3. The CDR3 nucleotides read TGCGCCAGCAGCTTGGCGGGACAGGGCTACGAGCAGTACTTC. Encoded protein: CASSLAGQGYEQYF. This chain joins TRBV5-1 and TRBJ2-7; 9 bases match TRBD1. CDR1 SGHRS and CDR2 YFSETQ come from the germline V gene. V dropped 0 bases and J dropped 3; count of bases not matched to a gene: 1. The CDR3 has 14 amino acids.

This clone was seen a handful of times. DNA for the CDR3: TGTGCCAGCGGCCACGGACAGAACACTGAAGCTTTCTTT. This translates into CASGHGQNTEAFF. This chain links TRBV11-2 with TRBJ1-1, with a possible D match to TRBD1 (5 bases). The V end was cut by 8 bases, the J end by 1 base, with 11 bases between. CDR3 size: 13 residues. CDR1 is SGHAT, CDR2 FQNNGV, per germline.

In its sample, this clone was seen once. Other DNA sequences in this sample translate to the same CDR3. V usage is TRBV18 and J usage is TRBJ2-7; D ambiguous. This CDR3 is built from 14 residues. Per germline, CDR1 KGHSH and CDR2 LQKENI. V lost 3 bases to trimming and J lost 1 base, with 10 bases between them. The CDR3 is CASSPRTGSYEQYF. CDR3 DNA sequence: TGTGCCAGCTCACCGCGTACGGGTTCCTACGAGCAGTACTTC.

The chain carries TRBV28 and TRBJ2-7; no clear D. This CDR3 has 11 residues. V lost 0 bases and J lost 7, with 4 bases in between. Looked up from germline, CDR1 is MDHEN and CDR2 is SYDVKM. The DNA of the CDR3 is TGTGCCAGCAGTTTATGGAGGGAGCAGTACTTC. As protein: CASSLWREQYF.

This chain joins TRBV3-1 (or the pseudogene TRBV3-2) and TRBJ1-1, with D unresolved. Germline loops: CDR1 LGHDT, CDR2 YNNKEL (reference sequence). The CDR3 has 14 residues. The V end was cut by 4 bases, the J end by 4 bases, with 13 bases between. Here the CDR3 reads CASSLVLLGTEAFF. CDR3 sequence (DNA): TGTGCCAGCAGCCTCGTCCTCCTCGGCACTGAAGCTTTCTTT.